The 14 T cell receptor beta chains reported below all come from one sample, sequenced in a study of cytotoxic CD8 clonotypes in ibrutinib-treated CLL. Produced via immunoSEQ multiplex PCR; TCRdb's table is partial and in-frame only. Here the sample spans about 84,000 clones, about 86% being singletons. Sequencing was performed on PBMCs, taken before ibrutinib treatment. These receptors were taken from a human donor with chronic lymphocytic leukemia.

The chain recombines TRBV27 with TRBJ2-1; 11 bases align to TRBD2. The trim removed 3 bases at V and 6 bases at J, leaving 10 bases unmatched. The germline gives CDR1 MNHEY, CDR2 SMNVEV (reference sequence). This CDR3 is built from 17 residues. In nucleotides, the CDR3 is TGTGCCAGCAGTTTGATGTCACTAGCGGGAGTAAGCAATGAGCAGTTCTTC. As protein: CASSLMSLAGVSNEQFF.

This sequence joins TRBV5-1 and TRBJ2-1; D unresolved. The V gene's germline CDR1 is SGHRS and CDR2 YFSETQ. The CDR3 is made up of 13 amino acids. V lost 4 bases to trimming and J lost 8 bases, with 13 bases between them. Here the CDR3 reads CASSPARVDEQFF. CDR3 bases: TGCGCCAGCAGCCCCGCTAGGGTCGATGAGCAGTTCTTC.

The chain carries TRBV14 and TRBJ2-7; 10 bases are a match to TRBD1. Germline V gene sequence: CDR1 SGHDN, CDR2 FVKESK. This CDR3 has 16 residues. Losses at the gene ends were 1 base for V and 2 bases for J; bases not matched to a gene: 5. The CDR3 reads CASSQVGGQGAYEQYF. The CDR3, as DNA: TGTGCCAGCAGCCAAGTTGGCGGACAGGGGGCCTACGAGCAGTACTTC.

This chain connects TRBV9 to TRBJ1-1; weak D call: TRBD1 (6 bases). This CDR3 is built from 15 residues. The germline gives CDR1 SGDLS, CDR2 YYNGEE. V shed 4 bases and J shed 3 bases, with 16 bases lying between them. This CDR3 reads CASSPTIRGDTEAFF. The CDR3 coding sequence is TGTGCCAGCAGCCCCACCATTAGGGGGGACACTGAAGCTTTCTTT.

The rearrangement joins TRBV5-1 to TRBJ2-2; D is perhaps TRBD1 or TRBD2 (5 bases each). Trimming stripped 3 bases from V and 3 bases from J, with 24 bases between. The germline gives CDR1 SGHRS, CDR2 YFSETQ. The CDR3 is 19 residues long. This CDR3 is CASSSGSPGRSGDTGELFF. DNA for the CDR3: TGCGCCAGCAGCTCGGGATCACCGGGACGGAGTGGGGACACCGGGGAGCTGTTTTTT.

The chain couples TRBV19 to TRBJ2-2; 11 bases map to TRBD2. CDR3 length: 17 amino acids. J lost 5 bases, V lost 7 bases, and 12 bases had no gene match. Germline V CDR1 and CDR2: LNHDA, SQIVND (reference sequence). The CDR3 DNA follows: TGTGCCAGTACCCTCGGGCTAGCGGGAGGTAGGACCGGGGAGCTGTTTTTT. Its protein is CASTLGLAGGRTGELFF.

This rearrangement joins TRBV7-6 to TRBJ2-7; D not certain. Trimming pared 2 bases from V and 5 bases from J, leaving 7 bases between. The CDR3 runs 12 residues. Per germline, CDR1 SGHVS and CDR2 FNYEAQ. The CDR3 nucleotides read TGTGCCAGCAGCTTACCCCAGGACGAGCAGTACTTC. This codes for CASSLPQDEQYF.

This chain uses TRBV2 with TRBJ2-2; no clear D. V lost 5 bases to trimming and J lost 0 bases, with 7 bases between them. This CDR3 region has 14 residues. Germline lookup yields CDR1 SNHLY and CDR2 FYNNEI. The CDR3 region has the DNA TGTGCCAGCAGTCTAACCACGAACACCGGGGAGCTGTTTTTT. Translated, it gives CASSLTTNTGELFF.

This clone was seen a single time. J is TRBJ2-1 and V is TRBV18; TRBD2 matches 8 bases. Per the germline V gene, CDR1 is KGHSH and CDR2 is LQKENI. The CDR3 length is 17 residues. Germline trimming cut 0 bases from V and 1 base from J; bases unmatched to any gene: 5. The CDR3 sequence is CASSPPGSGSSYNEQFF. The CDR3 DNA is TGTGCCAGCTCACCACCAGGGAGCGGGAGTTCCTACAATGAGCAGTTCTTC.

The V and J genes are TRBV10-3 and TRBJ2-1; D not resolved. V lost 4 bases, J lost 5 bases, and 3 bases lay in between. CDR1 is ENHRY and CDR2 is SYGVKD in the germline V gene. The CDR3 is 11 amino acids. The CDR3 DNA reads TGTGCCATCAGTGTTAACAATGAGCAGTTCTTC. Translating it yields CAISVNNEQFF.

The J gene is TRBJ1-4, the V gene TRBV6-5; the match to TRBD1 covers 7 bases. CDR3 length: 14 residues. J gave up 5 bases and V 6 bases, and 6 bases lay outside the gene matches. The germline CDR1 and CDR2 sequences are MNHEY and SVGAGI. The CDR3 spells CASRPQGGNEKLFF. CDR3 nucleotides: TGTGCCAGCAGGCCGCAGGGGGGGAATGAAAAACTGTTTTTT.

The chain recombines TRBV30 with TRBJ2-7; tentatively, D is TRBD2 (6 bases). This CDR3 is built from 13 residues. The V gene lost 1 base and the J gene lost 6 bases, with 13 bases spanning the gap. CDR1 GTSNPN and CDR2 SVGIG come from the germline V gene (reference sequence). The CDR3 is CAWSDGSSSEQYF. In nucleotides, the CDR3 is TGTGCCTGGAGTGACGGGAGTTCAAGCGAGCAGTACTTC.

This sequence joins TRBV25-1 and TRBJ2-5, with TRBD1 matching 12 bases. The ends lost 2 bases at V and 4 bases at J; junction bases unmatched: 5. Germline V CDR1 and CDR2: MGHDK, SYGVNS. This CDR3 comprises 16 residues. The CDR3 DNA follows: TGTGCCAGCAGTGAAGGGACAGGGGGCCCGTCAGAGACCCAGTACTTC. Its protein product is CASSEGTGGPSETQYF. Looking up the rest from reference TRBV25-1 and TRBJ2-5 gives the full variable domain: EADIYQTPRYLVIGTGKKITLECSQTMGHDKMYWYQQDPGMELHLIHYSYGVNSTEKGDLSSESTVSRIRTEHFPLTLESARPSHTSQYLCASSEGTGGPSETQYFGPGTRLLVL.

Only a few counts were recorded for this clone. The chain couples TRBV19 to TRBJ2-6; 8 positions match TRBD1. V gave up 3 bases and J gave up 4 bases; unmatched junction bases: 11. The CDR3 runs to 18 residues. Germline V lookup: CDR1 LNHDA, CDR2 SQIVND (reference sequence). CDR3: CASSIQDRAGAGANVLTF. CDR3 bases: TGTGCCAGTAGTATTCAGGACAGGGCAGGCGCCGGGGCCAACGTCCTGACTTTC. The full variable domain, rest sourced from reference TRBV19 and TRBJ2-6, is DGGITQSPKYLFRKEGQNVTLSCEQNLNHDAMYWYRQDPGQGLRLIYYSQIVNDFQKGDIAEGYSVSREKKESFPLTVTSAQKNPTAFYLCASSIQDRAGAGANVLTFGAGSRLTVL.